The entry below gives a single T cell receptor beta chain sequence along with its context. No antigen is known for it. No clone much larger than this one lies a single base away; base qualities are absent. This sample stems from a study of blood T cell repertoires in COVID-19 (TCRdb year 2020). Study-level background: The collaborator samples originated in the United States, Italy and Spain and spanned the acute and convalescent phases of COVID-19. Where HLA class I and class II types were available, the types were taken from metadata supplied by the sample provider, not from assay-based typing. A freely available public database, intended as a resource for researchers studying the immune response to SARS-CoV-2, is where the repertoires were released. The dataset comprised deeply sampled blood TCRbeta repertoires from subjects exposed to, actively infected with, or recovered from COVID-19. Samples came from the ongoing ImmuneRACE study (first 160 participants) plus 1,254 subjects from 6 global collaborators. The prospective study material was composed of cDNA or gDNA derived from T cells, B-cell-depleted T cells, or PBMCs. The sample metadata nearly always contained a de-identified subject ID, COVID-19 status, age in years and sex. Beyond this particular receptor, the publication reports: The quantity of clinical and demographic metadata differed by source and by participant and was supplied without curation.

TCRbeta CDR3 regions were amplified from genomic DNA using the immunoSEQ Assay, a bias-controlled multiplex PCR. On the authors' methods: The number of nucleated cells in each sample was estimated by amplification of reference gene primers within the assay. Sequence reads were collapsed and filtered to measure the absolute abundance of every unique TCRbeta CDR3 rearrangement. For each sample, productive Simpson clonality was calculated by taking the square root of Simpson's diversity index across productive rearrangements. This immuneACCESS table, as held by TCRdb, lists in-frame sequences with V and J called but not all clones. Of the missing ones, under half trace to an unresolved V gene in checked studies; the others have no known cause. V and J calls and clone size are given by that table; D and trimming were obtained from the DNA. Counted in this sample were about 260,000 clones; more than 80% of them appeared once. The ten top clones hold 3% to 4.5% of the sample.

The collaborating institutions used their own protocols to collect whole blood in K2EDTA tubes. For TCRbeta analysis, collaborators shipped samples as frozen whole blood, isolated PBMCs, or DNA extracted from either of those sample types. Input material: peripheral blood. This clonotype originated in a woman aged 40 to 49 with acute or convalescent COVID-19.

The CDR3 loop reads CASSLSLSSGNTIYF. The nucleotide sequence is given as TGTGCCAGCAGCTTATCCCTTAGCTCTGGAAACACCATATATTTT. The chain is assembled from TRBV7-2 and TRBJ1-3; the D gene remains uncertain. CDR1 and CDR2 are read off the germline V gene as SGHTA and FQGNSA. The CDR3 has 15 amino acids, counting the end cysteine and phenylalanine. Just CDR3 DNA is preserved here, 45 bases in frame from base 1. V gives up 2 bases and J gives up 0 bases, and the segment between their germline ends measures 8 bases.